This TCR beta chain is drawn from a study of beta chain features in type 1 diabetes (dated by TCRdb to about 2018). Background on the whole study: Patients and healthy donors did not differ in mean age, gender distribution, total cell number or subset yield. A total of 107,917,701 sorted cells were examined across all samples, and the number of cells per subset was strongly correlated with RNA yield. In the study, TCRB repertoires of sorted circulating CD4+ T cell subsets from recently diagnosed type 1 diabetes patients were compared with those of matched healthy donors. Regulatory and stem cell-like memory subsets were isolated from only 8 patients and roughly eight healthy donors, whereas naive and central memory subsets came from all 30 or so donors. Findings and caveats that apply to the study as a whole: In all four CD4+ subsets, TCRB CDR3 length was moderately but significantly shorter in type 1 diabetes patients. Because cDNA was sequenced instead of genomic DNA, highly expressing activated cells could be over-represented, though the groups showed no difference in activation or CD3 levels. Because small numbers of individuals were included in the HLA sub-analyses, any influence of HLA type on TCRB rearrangement was left unresolved. Shorter templates might have been favored by PCR, but patient and control samples were amplified and corrected together, so both groups would have been affected equally by any skew. At VDJ recombination sites, patients with type 1 diabetes made fewer insertions and deleted more nucleotides, a pattern implying thymic rearrangement abnormalities. Naive, central memory and regulatory TCRB repertoires appeared to be more similar among patients than among healthy donors.

This clone was detected a few times. Its cognate antigen has yet to be identified. One base away there is no much larger clone; base qualities are not given. As encoded in the germline V gene, CDR1 is SNHLY while CDR2 is FYNNEI. V gives up 6 bases and J gives up 1 base, and the segment between their germline ends measures 9 bases. The CDR3 numbers 13 residues from cysteine through phenylalanine. The read is trimmed to its CDR3 DNA, 39 bases read in frame from base 1. The High Capacity cDNA Reverse Transcription Kit was used to reverse transcribe all of the isolated RNA, meaning that expressed TCRB transcripts were what got sequenced. Deep immunoSEQ sequencing was applied to naive, central memory and regulatory T cell samples, giving an average of roughly 3.6 million total reads per sample. Sorted cells were lysed in RLT buffer and RNA was extracted with DNase-treated RNeasy Micro or Mini kits, depending on cell number. Each cell subset was processed separately to prevent cross-contamination, with patient and healthy donor samples processed together. The immunoSEQ multiplex PCR was used to amplify TCRB sequences from cDNA, yielding 87-bp fragments that span the CDR3 region. Sequencing of the amplicons was done on the Illumina HiSeq platform. Under the source paper's analysis protocol: Synthetic template baselines were used to correct PCR bias computationally, reads within Hamming distance 2 were collapsed together, and singletons that could not be merged were discarded. Reads were aligned against IMGT so that V, D and J genes, CDR3 length and insertions or deletions at six rearrangement sites could be assigned. Within each subset, clonotype counts were normalized to the number of sorted cells before true diversity and Gini coefficients were calculated with the tcR R package. The overlap coefficient, calculated on TCRB nucleotide sequences, was used to measure repertoire sharing. Imported from immuneACCESS, the table was reduced by TCRdb to in-frame sequences with V and J called. These copies leave out some clones; in studies compared against another copy, an unresolved V gene accounts for under half, and the cause of the remainder is not known. D and trimming come from the DNA, and the V and J calls and clone size come from that table. The sample contains roughly 400,000 clones, 9.6% of them found a single time. In total, the top ten clones hold 0.55% to 0.75% of the sample.

Each donor gave one peripheral blood draw, averaging roughly 120 mL, which was collected into heparinised tubes. A BD FACSAria II was used to sort naive, central memory, regulatory and stem cell-like memory CD4+ T cells with a panel that included CD45RO, CCR7, CD25, CD127, CD95 and CD27. A purity above 95% was achieved for all sorted populations. Right away, PBMCs were isolated by Lymphoprep density gradient centrifugation and were stained directly, with no culture step. So that batch effects would be minimized, each experiment stained and sorted samples in pairs, pairing one healthy donor with one patient.

Sequencing was performed on central memory CD4+ T cells from blood. The chain joins TRBV2 to TRBJ1-1; the D gene identity is not certain. The source is a man aged 25 to 40 with type 1 diabetes. The sequence in DNA is TGTGCCAGCAGATACAGTTCGAACACTGAAGCTTTCTTT. Its translation reads: CASRYSSNTEAFF.